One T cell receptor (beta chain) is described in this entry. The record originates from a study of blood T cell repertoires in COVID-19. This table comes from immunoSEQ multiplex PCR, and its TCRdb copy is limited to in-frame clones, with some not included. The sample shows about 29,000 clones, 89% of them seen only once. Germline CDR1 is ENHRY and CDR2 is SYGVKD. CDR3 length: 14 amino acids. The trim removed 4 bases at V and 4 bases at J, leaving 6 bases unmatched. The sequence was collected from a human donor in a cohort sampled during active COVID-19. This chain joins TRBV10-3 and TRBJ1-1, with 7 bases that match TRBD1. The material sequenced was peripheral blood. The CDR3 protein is CAISVATGSTEAFF. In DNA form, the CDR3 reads TGTGCCATCAGTGTCGCGACAGGGAGCACTGAAGCTTTCTTT.